This T cell receptor (beta chain) is from a study of neoadjuvant anti-PD-1 for oral cavity cancer. Study at large: Patients without progression received a fourth nivolumab dose around day 43, then surgical resection on days 50-56.

Time point in this sample: after neoadjuvant nivolumab, at surgical resection. Patients were newly diagnosed with stage II-IVA oral cavity squamous cell carcinoma without prior systemic or radiation treatment. In this sample, this clone turned up once. The CDR3 covers 15 residues. CDR1 MNHEY and CDR2 SVGAGI come from the germline V gene. J was trimmed by 0 bases and V by 6 bases; bases with no gene match: 5. Profiling relied on immunoSEQ multiplex PCR, and the TCRdb table lists in-frame clones only, not all of them. Among about 14,000 clones listed, around 76% were seen once. The clonotype was recovered from a person between 40 and 85 years old with oral cavity squamous cell carcinoma. Sequencing used PBMCs, obtained after nivolumab (anti-PD-1) treatment. The J gene is TRBJ1-5, the V gene TRBV6-5; 7 bases fit TRBD1. The CDR3 loop reads CASSSTGYSNQPQHF. In DNA, the CDR3 is TGTGCCAGCAGCTCGACAGGGTATAGCAATCAGCCCCAGCATTTT.